These 18 T cell receptor beta chains share one sample of origin, sequenced in a study of blood T cell repertoires in COVID-19. Clones were sequenced by immunoSEQ multiplex PCR, and TCRdb holds only the in-frame ones, with some missing. The table has roughly 120,000 clones, about two thirds seen once. Source material: peripheral blood. All receptors come from a human donor with acute or convalescent COVID-19. The donor label of this sample is uncertain.

The V and J genes are TRBV19 and TRBJ1-1; D may be TRBD1 (5 bases). Germline V gives CDR1 LNHDA, CDR2 SQIVND (reference sequence). The V end was cut by 5 bases, the J end by 2 bases, with 15 bases between. This CDR3 has 15 residues. Here the CDR3 DNA reads TGTGCCAGTAGTTTATGGACAAATAGAAACACTGAAGCTTTCTTT. Encoded protein: CASSLWTNRNTEAFF.

The chain employs TRBV5-5 and TRBJ2-7; D perhaps matches TRBD1 (6 bases). V was clipped by 2 bases and J by 7 bases, with 13 bases between them. Germline loops: CDR1 SGHKS, CDR2 YYEKEE (reference sequence). The CDR3 runs 13 residues. The CDR3 bases are TGTGCCAGCAGCTTCCACCCTGACAGGGAGCAGTACGTC. Protein sequence: CASSFHPDREQYV.

The chain combines TRBV7-3 with TRBJ2-5; 10 bases agree with TRBD2. Germline CDR1 is SGHTA and CDR2 is FQGTGA. CDR3 size: 15 residues. The V segment lost 4 bases and the J segment 6 bases; nucleotides outside the gene matches: 8. The CDR3 reads CASSSELAGMKTQYF. The CDR3 coding sequence is TGTGCCAGCAGCTCTGAACTAGCGGGGATGAAGACCCAGTACTTC.

V and J are TRBV29-1 and TRBJ1-2; tentative D call: TRBD1 (5 bases). With 5 bases removed from V and 2 bases from J, the gap between germline ends came to 15 bases. The CDR3 is 14 residues long. CDR1 is SQVTM, CDR2 ANQGSEA, per germline. The DNA for the CDR3 is TGCAGCGTTTTGGGGCAGGAAGTCAACTATGGCTACACCTTC. The encoded protein is CSVLGQEVNYGYTF.

The J gene is TRBJ1-6, the V gene TRBV9; 8 nucleotides match TRBD1. In germline, CDR1 is SGDLS, CDR2 YYNGEE. The CDR3 extends over 16 amino acids. J lost 6 bases, V lost 4 bases, and 9 bases had no gene match. In DNA form, the CDR3 reads TGTGCCAGCAGCTCCCGACAGGGGATCCTTAATTCACCCCTCCACTTT. Residues: CASSSRQGILNSPLHF.

This clone was counted once. The chain combines TRBV19 with TRBJ1-5; 9 bases map to TRBD1. The CDR3 is 16 amino acids. V gave up 5 bases and J gave up 1 base; unmatched junction bases: 6. CDR1 LNHDA and CDR2 SQIVND come from the germline V gene (reference sequence). CDR3 protein: CASSGSGTGSNQPQHF. The CDR3, as DNA: TGTGCCAGTAGTGGGTCCGGGACAGGGAGCAATCAGCCCCAGCATTTT. The complete variable domain, with remaining parts taken from reference TRBV19 and TRBJ1-5, reads DGGITQSPKYLFRKEGQNVTLSCEQNLNHDAMYWYRQDPGQGLRLIYYSQIVNDFQKGDIAEGYSVSREKKESFPLTVTSAQKNPTAFYLCASSGSGTGSNQPQHFGDGTRLSIL.

This clone was found once. The rearrangement joins TRBV5-1 to TRBJ1-2; TRBD1 matches at 11 bases. Germline CDR1 is SGHRS and CDR2 is YFSETQ. This CDR3 has 15 amino acids. V shed 4 bases, J shed 4 bases, and the junction held 6 bases outside the gene matches. CDR3 bases: TGCGCCAGCAGCGGAGGGACAGGGGGATCCTATGGCTACACCTTC. Translating it yields CASSGGTGGSYGYTF.

The rearrangement links TRBV6-2 or TRBV6-3 to TRBJ1-1; 7 bases are shared with TRBD1. The V and J ends lost 4 bases and 4 bases, in that order; junction bases with no gene match: 9. Germline assignment: CDR1 MNHEY and CDR2 SVGEGT. This CDR3 contains 15 residues. CDR3 sequence (DNA): TGTGCCAGCAGTTCTCGGATGACAGGGATCACTGAAGCTTTCTTT. Translating it yields CASSSRMTGITEAFF.

This chain connects TRBV1 to TRBJ1-3; TRBD1 is the table's D call and was not checked against the DNA. TRBV1 is recorded as a pseudogene. The CDR3 has 17 residues. The CDR3: CTSSPTEDRDYGNTIYF. The DNA for the CDR3 is TGCACCAGCTCCCCGACCGAGGACAGGGATTATGGAAACACCATATATTTT.

This sequence joins TRBV19 and TRBJ1-1; D gene unclear. In germline, CDR1 is LNHDA, CDR2 SQIVND (reference sequence). The CDR3 contains 14 residues. V shed 5 bases and J shed 10 bases, with 20 bases lying between them. Written as DNA, the CDR3 is TGTGCCAGTAGTCCAATCACGGGATTCGTAAGAGCTTTCTTT. As protein: CASSPITGFVRAFF.

Only one count was recorded for this clone. The CDR3, as DNA: TGTGCCAGCAGCAGCCGTCACAGGTTCGGACACATGAACACTGAAGCTTTCTTT. Amino acid sequence: CASSSRHRFGHMNTEAFF. The rearrangement uses TRBV21-1 and TRBJ1-1; the D call TRBD1 from the table was never checked on the DNA. TRBV21-1 is marked as a pseudogene. The CDR3 is made up of 18 amino acids.

The gene calls are TRBV10-1 and TRBJ1-6, with 7 bases lining up with TRBD1. J gave up 8 bases and V 2 bases, and 15 bases lay outside the gene matches. Per the germline V gene, CDR1 is WNHNN and CDR2 is SYGVQD (reference sequence). The CDR3 consists of 18 residues. CDR3 nucleotides: TGCGCCAGCAGTGAGAATCCCCCGACAGGGAGAATTGATTCACCCCTCCACTTT. This encodes CASSENPPTGRIDSPLHF.

V and J are TRBV9 and TRBJ2-3; TRBD2 is a possible D gene (7 bases). Trimming took 4 bases from V and 0 from J, leaving 15 bases between them. Germline V gene sequence: CDR1 SGDLS, CDR2 YYNGEE. The CDR3 runs to 16 residues. The CDR3 DNA follows: TGTGCCAGCAGCTCAAGAGGGGGGGCAAGCACAGATACGCAGTATTTT. Its translation: CASSSRGGASTDTQYF.

The chain couples TRBV29-1 to TRBJ2-5; TRBD1 might be the D (6 bases). The ends were cut back, 0 bases at V and 4 bases at J, with 18 bases in the middle. Germline CDR1 SQVTM, CDR2 ANQGSEA. This CDR3 comprises 16 residues. The CDR3 sequence: CSVEEGASPGPETQYF. CDR3 DNA: TGCAGCGTTGAAGAGGGGGCGTCCCCGGGTCCAGAGACCCAGTACTTC.

This sequence joins TRBV7-8 and TRBJ2-7, with a weak D call TRBD1 (7 bases). The V and J ends lost 2 bases and 1 base respectively, with 24 bases between them. CDR1 and CDR2 (germline): SGHVS, FQNEAQ. The CDR3 is 19 amino acids. The CDR3 coding sequence is TGTGCCAGCAGCTTATTACCCTATATTGCACAGGGGAGGTCCTACGAGCAGTACTTC. Translated, it gives CASSLLPYIAQGRSYEQYF.

This clone was detected many times. The CDR3 nucleotides read TGTGCCAGTACGATTGGGGGAGGTGGTGGCTACACCTTC. This sequence encodes CASTIGGGGGYTF. The chain is built from TRBV12-3 or TRBV12-4 and TRBJ1-2, with a possible D match to TRBD1 (5 bases). The CDR3 spans 13 residues. V gave up 9 bases and J gave up 7 bases, with 18 bases separating them.

This rearrangement joins TRBV5-6 to TRBJ1-2; perhaps TRBD1 as D (6 bases). The V end was cut by 4 bases, the J end by 8 bases, with 15 bases between. Germline V lookup: CDR1 SGHDT, CDR2 YYEEEE. This CDR3 comprises 13 residues. The CDR3 loop is CASSRRDISGYTF. CDR3 coding DNA: TGTGCCAGCAGCCGCCGGGACATCTCGGGCTACACCTTC.

This sequence joins TRBV5-8 and TRBJ1-2; D unclear. V lost 0 bases to trimming and J lost 3 bases, with 9 bases between them. Germline V CDR1 and CDR2: SGHTS, YDEGEE. This CDR3 is built from 14 residues. The CDR3 DNA follows: TGTGCCAGCAGCTTGGCACAGACCTACTATGGCTACACCTTC. Amino acids: CASSLAQTYYGYTF.